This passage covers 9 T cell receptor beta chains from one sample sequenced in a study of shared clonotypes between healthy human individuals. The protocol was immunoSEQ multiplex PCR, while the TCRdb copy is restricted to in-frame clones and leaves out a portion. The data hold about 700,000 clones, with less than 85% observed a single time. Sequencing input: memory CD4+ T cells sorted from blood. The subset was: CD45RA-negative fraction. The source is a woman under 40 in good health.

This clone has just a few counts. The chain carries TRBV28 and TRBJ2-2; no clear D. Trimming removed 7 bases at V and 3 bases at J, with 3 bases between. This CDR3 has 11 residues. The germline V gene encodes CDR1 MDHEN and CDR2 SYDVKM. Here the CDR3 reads CASTHTGELFF. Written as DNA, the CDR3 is TGTGCCAGCACCCACACCGGGGAGCTGTTTTTT.

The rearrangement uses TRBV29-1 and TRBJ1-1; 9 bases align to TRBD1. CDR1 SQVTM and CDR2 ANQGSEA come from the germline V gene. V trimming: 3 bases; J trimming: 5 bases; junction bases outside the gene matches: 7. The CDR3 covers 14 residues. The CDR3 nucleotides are TGCAGCGTTGAGGATACAGGGGGCGGTACTGAAGCTTTCTTT. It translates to CSVEDTGGGTEAFF.

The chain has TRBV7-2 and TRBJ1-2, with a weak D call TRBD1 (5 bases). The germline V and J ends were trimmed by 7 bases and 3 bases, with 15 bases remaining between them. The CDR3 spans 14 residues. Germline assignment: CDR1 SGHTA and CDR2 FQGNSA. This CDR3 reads CASNFGGKYYGYTF. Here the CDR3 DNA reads TGTGCCAGCAACTTCGGGGGGAAGTACTATGGCTACACCTTC.

The DNA for the CDR3 is TGTGCCAGCAGCGGAAAGGGACAGCTTAGCAATCAGCCCCAGCATTTT. It codes for CASSGKGQLSNQPQHF. The genes are TRBV27 and TRBJ1-5; 7 bases line up with TRBD1. This CDR3 contains 16 residues. V gave up 6 bases and J gave up 0 bases; unmatched junction bases: 8. Germline CDR1 reads MNHEY; CDR2 reads SMNVEV (reference sequence).

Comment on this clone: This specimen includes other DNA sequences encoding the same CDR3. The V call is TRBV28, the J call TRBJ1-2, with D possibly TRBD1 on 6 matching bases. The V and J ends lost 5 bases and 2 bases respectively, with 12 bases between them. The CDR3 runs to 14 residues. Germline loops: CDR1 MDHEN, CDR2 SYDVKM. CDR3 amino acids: CASSLQTGNYGYTF. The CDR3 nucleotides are TGTGCCAGCAGTCTCCAAACAGGGAACTATGGCTACACCTTC.

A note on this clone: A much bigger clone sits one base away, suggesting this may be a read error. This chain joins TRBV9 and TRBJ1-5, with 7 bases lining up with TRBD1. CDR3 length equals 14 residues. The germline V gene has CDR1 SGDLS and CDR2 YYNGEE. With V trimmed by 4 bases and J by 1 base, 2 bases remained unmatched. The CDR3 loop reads CASSPRGSNQPQHF. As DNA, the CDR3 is TGTGCCAGCAGCCCCAGGGGGAGCAATCAGCCCCAGCATTTT.

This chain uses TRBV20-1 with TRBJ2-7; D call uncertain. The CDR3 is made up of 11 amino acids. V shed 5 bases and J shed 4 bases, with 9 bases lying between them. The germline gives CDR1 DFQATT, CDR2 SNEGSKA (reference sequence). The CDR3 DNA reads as TGCAGTGCTGCAGCACTTTACGAGCAGTACTTC. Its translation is CSAAALYEQYF.

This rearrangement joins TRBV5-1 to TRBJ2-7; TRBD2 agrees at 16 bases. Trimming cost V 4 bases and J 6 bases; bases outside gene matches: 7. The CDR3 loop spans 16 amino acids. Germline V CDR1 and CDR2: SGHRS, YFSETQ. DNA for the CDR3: TGCGCCAGCAGCATGGGACTAGCGGGAGGGCCGGGCGAGCAGTACTTC. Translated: CASSMGLAGGPGEQYF.

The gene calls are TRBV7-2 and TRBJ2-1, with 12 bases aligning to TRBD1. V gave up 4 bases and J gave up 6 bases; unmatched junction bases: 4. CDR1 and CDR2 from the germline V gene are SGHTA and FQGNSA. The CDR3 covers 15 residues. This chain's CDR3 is CASSWGTGGANEQFF. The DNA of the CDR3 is TGTGCCAGCAGCTGGGGGACAGGGGGCGCCAATGAGCAGTTCTTC.